These 13 T cell receptor beta chains share one sample of origin, sequenced in a study of T cell responses to AZD1222 COVID-19 vaccine. Measured with immunoSEQ multiplex PCR; TCRdb has only the in-frame clones, and not every one. Seen here are about 120,000 clones, around 84% observed once, and the top ten hold about 7.8%. The material was peripheral blood, obtained on day 0 of AZD1222 vaccination. These TCRs come from an adult in good health.

CDR3 nucleotide sequence: TGTGCCAGCAGCGGGACGGATAGCAATCAGCCCCAGCATTTT. It codes for CASSGTDSNQPQHF. The rearrangement links TRBV2 to TRBJ1-5; TRBD1 is a possible D gene (5 bases). Germline V CDR1 and CDR2: SNHLY, FYNNEI. This CDR3 comprises 14 residues. V was trimmed by 6 bases and J by 0 bases, leaving 9 bases between them.

The V and J genes are TRBV6-5 and TRBJ2-7; the D gene is possibly TRBD1 (6 bases). V shed 4 bases and J shed 2 bases, with 12 bases lying between them. This CDR3 is 14 amino acids long. Germline V gene lookup returns CDR1 MNHEY and CDR2 SVGAGI. This chain's CDR3 is CASSLDSLTYEQYF. The CDR3 DNA follows: TGTGCCAGCAGTTTGGACAGTCTCACCTACGAGCAGTACTTC.

This clone was recorded a few times. The chain carries TRBV6-5 and TRBJ1-3, with a tentative D call TRBD1 (6 bases). This CDR3 region has 14 residues. Germline CDR1 and CDR2: MNHEY and SVGAGI. V dropped 4 bases and J dropped 5 bases, with 12 bases sitting between them. CDR3 DNA: TGTGCCAGCAGTTCAAGGGGGACTCGAAACACCATATATTTT. Translating gives CASSSRGTRNTIYF.

V gene TRBV2 combines with J gene TRBJ2-7; D remains unclear. Germline CDR1 is SNHLY and CDR2 is FYNNEI. The CDR3 loop spans 16 amino acids. V lost 1 base to trimming and J lost 1 base, with 14 bases between them. DNA of the CDR3: TGTGCCAGCAGTGAAGGTAGGGCGGCTTCTTCCTACGAGCAGTACTTC. Translation gives CASSEGRAASSYEQYF.

The rearrangement joins TRBV2 to TRBJ2-7, with D maybe TRBD1 (6 bases). V lost 7 bases to trimming and J lost 2 bases, with 15 bases between them. Germline-derived CDR1 and CDR2 are SNHLY and FYNNEI. There are 14 residues in the CDR3. The chain's CDR3 is CASNLARGAYEQYF. As DNA, the CDR3 is TGTGCCAGCAATCTGGCCAGGGGAGCCTACGAGCAGTACTTC.

The CDR3 here is CSVEGQSVMGTGELFF. The CDR3 DNA follows: TGCAGCGTTGAGGGGCAGTCCGTTATGGGGACCGGGGAGCTGTTTTTT. The V call is TRBV29-1, the J call TRBJ2-2; D perhaps matches TRBD1 (5 bases). V was trimmed by 3 bases and J by 5 bases, leaving 19 bases between them. This CDR3 comprises 16 residues. Germline values: CDR1 SQVTM, CDR2 ANQGSEA.

This chain links TRBV18 with TRBJ2-7; the D gene could be TRBD1 or TRBD2 (5 bases each). With 9 bases removed from V and 2 bases from J, the gap between germline ends came to 14 bases. The CDR3 covers 13 residues. CDR1 KGHSH and CDR2 LQKENI come from the germline V gene. CDR3 region: CASTRGAPYEQYF. The CDR3 bases are TGTGCCAGTACCAGAGGGGCACCCTACGAGCAGTACTTC.

This clone was seen once. This chain connects TRBV3-1 (or the pseudogene TRBV3-2) to TRBJ2-7; the D gene is possibly TRBD1 (5 bases). CDR1 is LGHDT, CDR2 YNNKEL, per germline (reference sequence). V was trimmed by 0 bases and J by 2 bases, leaving 11 bases between them. CDR3 length: 15 residues. The CDR3 sequence: CASSQDLRQTYEQYF. DNA of the CDR3: TGTGCCAGCAGCCAAGATTTGAGACAGACCTACGAGCAGTACTTC.

V and J are TRBV6-5 and TRBJ2-2; no clear D gene. This CDR3 is built from 15 residues. CDR1 and CDR2 (germline): MNHEY, SVGAGI. The germline V and J ends were trimmed by 6 bases and 7 bases, with 18 bases remaining between them. The CDR3 DNA reads TGTGCCAGCAGCCGCACCCAAACCACGGGCGGGGAGCTGTTTTTT. This translates into CASSRTQTTGGELFF.

The rearrangement uses TRBV7-9 and TRBJ1-5; D unresolved. The germline V gene has CDR1 SEHNR and CDR2 FQNEAQ (reference sequence). The CDR3 totals 15 residues. V dropped 1 base and J dropped 2 bases, with 9 bases sitting between them. CDR3 sequence: CASSLGEMGNQPQHF. As DNA, the CDR3 is TGTGCCAGCAGCTTAGGAGAAATGGGCAATCAGCCCCAGCATTTT.

By sample fraction, this clone is medium-sized. The chain has TRBV28 and TRBJ2-7; 8 positions match TRBD1. The CDR3 contains 13 residues. The ends lost 2 bases at V and 5 bases at J; junction bases unmatched: 2. Per the germline V gene, CDR1 is MDHEN and CDR2 is SYDVKM. Here the CDR3 DNA reads TGTGCCAGCAGTTTAGACAGGGGCCACGAGCAGTACTTC. This sequence encodes CASSLDRGHEQYF.

The chain uses TRBV28 and TRBJ2-1, with 14 positions matching TRBD2. The CDR3 runs to 15 residues. V was clipped by 5 bases and J by 9 bases; unmatched bases: 6. Germline CDR1 and CDR2: MDHEN and SYDVKM. Here the CDR3 DNA reads TGTGCCAGCAGTCGACTAGCGGGAGGGCCAGGTGAGCAGTTCTTC. This sequence encodes CASSRLAGGPGEQFF.

This clone was counted a single time. The chain combines TRBV5-4 with TRBJ2-1, with TRBD2 matching 13 bases. The CDR3 totals 14 residues. V trimming: 0 bases; J trimming: 10 bases; junction bases outside the gene matches: 1. Germline V CDR1 and CDR2: SGHNT, YYREEE (reference sequence). The CDR3 reads CASSLGGLAGEQFF. CDR3 in DNA: TGTGCCAGCAGCTTGGGGGGACTAGCGGGAGAGCAGTTCTTC.